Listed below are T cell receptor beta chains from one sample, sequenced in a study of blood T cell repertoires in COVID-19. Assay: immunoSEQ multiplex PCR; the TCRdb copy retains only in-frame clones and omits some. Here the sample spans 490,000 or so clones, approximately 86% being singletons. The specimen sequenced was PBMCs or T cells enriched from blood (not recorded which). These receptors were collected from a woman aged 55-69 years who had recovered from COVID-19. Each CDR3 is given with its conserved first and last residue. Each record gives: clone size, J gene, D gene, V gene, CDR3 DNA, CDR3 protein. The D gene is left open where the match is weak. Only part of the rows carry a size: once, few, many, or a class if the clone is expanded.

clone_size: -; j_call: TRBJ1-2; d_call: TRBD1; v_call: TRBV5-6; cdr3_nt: TGTGCCAGCAGCTTGGGGACAGGAAACTATGGCTACACCTTC; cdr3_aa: CASSLGTGNYGYTF
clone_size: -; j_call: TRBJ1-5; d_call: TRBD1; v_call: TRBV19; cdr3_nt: TGTGCCAGTTCCCGGGACAGGGGAGAGCCCCAGCATTTT; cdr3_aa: CASSRDRGEPQHF
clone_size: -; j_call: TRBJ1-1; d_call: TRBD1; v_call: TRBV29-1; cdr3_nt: TGCAGCGTTGCAGGGGGTCTCACTGAAGCTTTCTTT; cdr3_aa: CSVAGGLTEAFF
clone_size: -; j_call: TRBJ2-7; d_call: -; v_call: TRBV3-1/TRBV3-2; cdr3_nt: TGTGCCAGCAGCGCTCCGGGACACAACTCCGAGCAGTACTTC; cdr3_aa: CASSAPGHNSEQYF
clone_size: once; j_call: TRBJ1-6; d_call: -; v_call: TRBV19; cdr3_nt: TGTGCCAGTAGTATACAGGGTGGTTCAACTTCACCCCTCCACTTT; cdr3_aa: CASSIQGGSTSPLHF
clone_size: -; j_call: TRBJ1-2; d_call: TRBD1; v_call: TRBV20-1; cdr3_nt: TGCAGTGCTAGTGGCCAGGGGGGCCTCCATGGCTACACCTTC; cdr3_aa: CSASGQGGLHGYTF
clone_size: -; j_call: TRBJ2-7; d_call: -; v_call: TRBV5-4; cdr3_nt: TGTGCCAGCAGCTTGGCCGGCCCCGGGTTGCAGTACTTC; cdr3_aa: CASSLAGPGLQYF
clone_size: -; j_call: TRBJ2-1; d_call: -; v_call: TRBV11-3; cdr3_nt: TGTGCCAGCAGCGCCTACCTAAGCAATGAGCAGTTCTTC; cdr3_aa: CASSAYLSNEQFF
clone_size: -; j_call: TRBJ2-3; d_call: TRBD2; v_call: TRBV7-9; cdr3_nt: TGTGCCAGCAGCTTCGGACTAGCGCCGCGCACAGATACGCAGTATTTT; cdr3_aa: CASSFGLAPRTDTQYF
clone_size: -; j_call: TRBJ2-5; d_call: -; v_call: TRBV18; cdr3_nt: TGTGCCAGCTCACCAAGGGCGGGGTCACAAGAGACCCAGTACTTC; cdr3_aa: CASSPRAGSQETQYF
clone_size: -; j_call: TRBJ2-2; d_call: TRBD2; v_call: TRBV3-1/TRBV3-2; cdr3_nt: TGTGCCAGCAGCCAGGCGGGACTAGCGATGAACACCGGGGAGCTGTTTTTT; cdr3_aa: CASSQAGLAMNTGELFF
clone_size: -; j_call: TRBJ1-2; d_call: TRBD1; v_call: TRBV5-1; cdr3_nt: TGCGCCAGCAGCTTGAGCGAAGGTGTGGGGACAGGGGCCTATGGCTACACCTTC; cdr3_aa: CASSLSEGVGTGAYGYTF
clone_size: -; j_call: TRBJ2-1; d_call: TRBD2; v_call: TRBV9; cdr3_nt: TGTGCCAGCAGCGTAGGCGGGGGTGAGCAGTTCTTC; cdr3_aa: CASSVGGGEQFF
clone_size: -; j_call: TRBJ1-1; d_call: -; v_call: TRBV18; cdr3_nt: TGTGCCAGCTCACCACGGGCTAACACTGAAGCTTTCTTT; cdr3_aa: CASSPRANTEAFF
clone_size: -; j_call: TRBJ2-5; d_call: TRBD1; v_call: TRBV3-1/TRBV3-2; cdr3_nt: TGTGCCAGCAGCCAAGTACAGGGGTTTGAGACCCAGTACTTC; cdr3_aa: CASSQVQGFETQYF
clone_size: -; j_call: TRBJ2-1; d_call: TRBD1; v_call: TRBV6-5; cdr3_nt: TGTGCCAGCACCGGACAGGGGAGGAGAAATGAGCAGTTCTTC; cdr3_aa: CASTGQGRRNEQFF
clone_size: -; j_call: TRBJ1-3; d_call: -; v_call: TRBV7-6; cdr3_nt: TGTGCCAGCAGCTTACTTAGGACAGCATCGTCTGGAAACACCATATATTTT; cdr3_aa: CASSLLRTASSGNTIYF
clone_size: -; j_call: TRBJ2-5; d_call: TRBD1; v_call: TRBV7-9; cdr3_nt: TGTGCCAGCAGCCGACAGGGTTACCAAGAGACCCAGTACTTC; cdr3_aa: CASSRQGYQETQYF
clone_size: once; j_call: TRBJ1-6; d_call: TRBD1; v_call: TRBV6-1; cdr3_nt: TGTGCCAGCGGTGGACAGGGGGCGGAAAATAAGAATTCACCCCTCCACTTT; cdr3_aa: CASGGQGAENKNSPLHF
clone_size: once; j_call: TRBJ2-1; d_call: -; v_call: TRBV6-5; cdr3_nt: TGTGCCAGCAGTCGACAGGTTTATGAGAATGAGCAGTTCTTC; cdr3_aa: CASSRQVYENEQFF